The 20 T cell receptor beta chains presented below share a single source sample, sequenced in a study of technical replicates of blood from several donors. Clones were read by immunoSEQ multiplex PCR, and TCRdb kept only the in-frame ones, dropping some. The table lists more than 65,000 clones, over 90% of them singletons. The specimen was T cells isolated from PBMCs. The receptors stem from a human donor in good health.

The V call is TRBV6-6, the J call TRBJ1-2, with a tentative D call TRBD1 (5 bases). The CDR3 consists of 15 residues. Trimming took 11 bases from V and 6 from J, leaving 25 bases between them. The germline V gene encodes CDR1 MNHNY and CDR2 SVGAGI (reference sequence). The chain's CDR3 is CAVSLRGSPLDGYTF. In DNA, the CDR3 is TGTGCCGTGAGCTTAAGGGGATCCCCATTGGATGGCTACACCTTC.

V gene TRBV5-1 combines with J gene TRBJ2-3; the D is unclear. CDR3 length: 14 amino acids. V shed 2 bases and J shed 6 bases, with 13 bases lying between them. The germline V gene has CDR1 SGHRS and CDR2 YFSETQ. The CDR3 loop reads CASSFPKPMDTQYF. In DNA, the CDR3 is TGCGCCAGCAGCTTTCCTAAACCTATGGATACGCAGTATTTT. Looking up the rest from reference TRBV5-1 and TRBJ2-3 gives the full variable domain: KAGVTQTPRYLIKTRGQQVTLSCSPISGHRSVSWYQQTPGQGLQFLFEYFSETQRNKGNFPGRFSGRQFSNSRSEMNVSTLELGDSALYLCASSFPKPMDTQYFGPGTRLTVL.

The chain joins TRBV5-1 to TRBJ1-2; the match to TRBD1 covers 10 bases. The CDR3 has 15 residues. The V and J ends lost 4 bases and 8 bases, in that order; junction bases with no gene match: 11. Per germline, CDR1 SGHRS and CDR2 YFSETQ. CDR3 sequence: CASSDWDRGSSGYTF. The CDR3 DNA is TGCGCCAGCAGCGACTGGGACAGGGGAAGCTCGGGCTACACCTTC.

The chain carries TRBV27 and TRBJ1-1, with TRBD1 matching over 10 bases. V lost 6 bases to trimming and J lost 1 base; unmatched junction nucleotides: 8. Germline CDR1 is MNHEY and CDR2 is SMNVEV (reference sequence). This CDR3 has 16 amino acids. CDR3 nucleotide sequence: TGTGCCAGCAGCCTAGGACAGGGGGGGAGGAACACTGAAGCTTTCTTT. This codes for CASSLGQGGRNTEAFF.

The chain carries TRBV4-1 and TRBJ2-1, with D possibly being TRBD2 (5 bases). CDR1 MGHRA and CDR2 YSYEKL come from the germline V gene. The CDR3 contains 19 residues. Trimming left V 1 base short and J 0 bases short, with 19 bases between. The CDR3 sequence is CASSQVFGGPPSSYNEQFF. In DNA, the CDR3 is TGCGCCAGCAGCCAAGTCTTCGGAGGCCCGCCAAGCTCCTACAATGAGCAGTTCTTC.

The V gene is TRBV13, the J gene TRBJ2-7; 7 nucleotides match TRBD2. The V gene's germline CDR1 is PRHDT and CDR2 FYEKMQ (reference sequence). V dropped 4 bases and J dropped 5; count of bases not matched to a gene: 11. The CDR3 extends over 15 amino acids. The CDR3 DNA is TGTGCCAGCAGCTCAGCTCTAGCGGCCCACGACGAGCAGTACTTC. Its translation: CASSSALAAHDEQYF.

The CDR3 spells CASSVIETQYF. In DNA, the CDR3 is TGTGCCAGCAGTGTAATTGAGACCCAGTACTTC. The rearrangement links TRBV2 to TRBJ2-5; D unresolved. CDR1 and CDR2 from the germline V gene are SNHLY and FYNNEI. The CDR3 runs 11 residues. V was shortened by 4 bases and J by 5 bases, with 5 bases between the two germline ends.

A single count supports this clone. This sequence joins TRBV7-9 and TRBJ2-1; possible D gene TRBD2, 5 bases. The V end was cut by 6 bases, the J end by 7 bases, with 16 bases between. CDR1 is SEHNR and CDR2 is FQNEAQ in the germline V gene (reference sequence). The CDR3 loop spans 14 amino acids. The CDR3 region is CASRLLVGANEQFF. CDR3 nucleotides: TGTGCCAGCAGGTTGCTTGTGGGAGCAAATGAGCAGTTCTTC.

This chain joins TRBV27 and TRBJ2-3; maybe TRBD2 (5 bases). Germline V lookup: CDR1 MNHEY, CDR2 SMNVEV (reference sequence). CDR3 length equals 15 residues. Trimming shortened V by 5 bases and J by 2 bases, and 14 bases separated the two germline ends. CDR3 loop: CASSPLSGFTDTQYF. CDR3 in DNA: TGTGCCAGCAGTCCTCTGTCGGGGTTCACAGATACGCAGTATTTT.

CDR3 nucleotide sequence: TGTGCCAGCAGCTCTGGGACAGTCAATGAGCAGTTCTTC. Its protein is CASSSGTVNEQFF. This sequence joins TRBV5-6 and TRBJ2-1; 7 bases map to TRBD1. Germline V gene sequence: CDR1 SGHDT, CDR2 YYEEEE. This CDR3 spans 13 amino acids. V lost 3 bases to trimming and J lost 6 bases; unmatched junction nucleotides: 3.

The chain is built from TRBV7-8 and TRBJ2-7, with TRBD2 matching over 8 bases. Germline CDR1 reads SGHVS; CDR2 reads FQNEAQ. The junction had 9 bases not matched to a gene; V was cut back by 3 bases and J by 2 bases. The CDR3 spans 16 residues. The CDR3 nucleotides read TGTGCCAGCAGCTTGGTGGCGGGGGGCCTAGCCTACGAGCAGTACTTC. Protein sequence: CASSLVAGGLAYEQYF.

The rearrangement joins TRBV2 to TRBJ1-5; 7 bases line up with TRBD1. V lost 5 bases, J lost 5 bases, and 3 bases stayed unmatched. Germline CDR1 and CDR2: SNHLY and FYNNEI. This CDR3 is built from 13 residues. The CDR3 loop reads CASSTGVDQPQHF. Here the CDR3 DNA reads TGTGCCAGCAGTACAGGGGTTGATCAGCCCCAGCATTTT.

The chain combines TRBV5-1 with TRBJ2-5; 10 nucleotides align to TRBD1. The CDR3 sequence is 16 residues long. Germline CDR1 SGHRS, CDR2 YFSETQ. Trimming took 1 base from V and 4 from J; bases not matched to a gene: 7. The CDR3 loop reads CASSLRQGALGETQYF. The CDR3 region has the DNA TGCGCCAGCAGCTTGCGACAGGGGGCTCTGGGAGAGACCCAGTACTTC. Filled out from reference TRBV5-1 and TRBJ2-5, the complete variable domain reads KAGVTQTPRYLIKTRGQQVTLSCSPISGHRSVSWYQQTPGQGLQFLFEYFSETQRNKGNFPGRFSGRQFSNSRSEMNVSTLELGDSALYLCASSLRQGALGETQYFGPGTRLLVL.

V and J are TRBV5-1 and TRBJ2-5; the D gene is possibly TRBD1 (6 bases). The CDR3 length is 13 residues. Trimming stripped 3 bases from V and 3 bases from J, with 9 bases between. CDR1 is SGHRS, CDR2 YFSETQ, per germline. For the CDR3, the DNA is TGCGCCAGCAGCTCTACAGGGAAAGAGACCCAGTACTTC. Translating it yields CASSSTGKETQYF.

The V and J genes are TRBV9 and TRBJ1-5; D remains unclear. With 0 bases removed from V and 5 bases from J, the gap between germline ends came to 12 bases. Germline CDR1 and CDR2: SGDLS and YYNGEE. CDR3 length: 15 residues. CDR3: CASSVAGNEDQPQHF. The CDR3 DNA is TGTGCCAGCAGCGTAGCGGGGAATGAAGATCAGCCCCAGCATTTT.

The chain is built from TRBV7-2 and TRBJ2-7; no definite D call. Germline lookup yields CDR1 SGHTA and CDR2 FQGNSA. V was clipped by 0 bases and J by 2 bases, with 8 bases between them. The CDR3 length is 14 residues. CDR3 protein: CASSLAATAYEQYF. Written as DNA, the CDR3 is TGTGCCAGCAGCTTAGCGGCCACAGCCTACGAGCAGTACTTC.

This clone appeared once. The junction and the germline gene differ at one end; a read error may be behind it. This chain connects TRBV28 to TRBJ2-3, with TRBD1 identical over 7 bases. The V gene's germline CDR1 is MDHEN and CDR2 SYDVKM. The CDR3 is 14 amino acids. As DNA, the CDR3 is TGTGCCAGCAGAACCGGGACAGACACAAATACGCAGTATTTT. It translates to CASRTGTDTNTQYF.

The chain carries TRBV2 and TRBJ1-3, with TRBD1 matching 9 bases. There are 15 residues in the CDR3. Germline CDR1 reads SNHLY; CDR2 reads FYNNEI. J gave up 2 bases and V 6 bases, and 5 bases lay outside the gene matches. The CDR3 spells CASRGQGKAGNTIYF. The CDR3 DNA reads as TGTGCCAGCAGGGGACAGGGCAAGGCTGGAAACACCATATATTTT. Supplemented by reference TRBV2 and TRBJ1-3, the full variable domain reads EPEVTQTPSHQVTQMGQEVILRCVPISNHLYFYWYRQILGQKVEFLVSFYNNEISEKSEIFDDQFSVERPDGSNFTLKIRSTKLEDSAMYFCASRGQGKAGNTIYFGEGSWLTVV.

This chain links TRBV18 with TRBJ1-2; 7 bases map to TRBD1. There are 15 residues in the CDR3. Germline loops: CDR1 KGHSH, CDR2 LQKENI. The trim removed 4 bases at V and 0 bases at J, leaving 5 bases unmatched. The CDR3 reads CASSRLQGTNYGYTF. CDR3 DNA sequence: TGTGCCAGCTCACGACTACAGGGGACTAACTATGGCTACACCTTC.

This sequence joins TRBV6-1 and TRBJ2-7, with TRBD2 matching 7 bases. The CDR3 consists of 16 residues. With 1 base clipped from V and 2 bases from J, the junction kept 8 bases outside the gene matches. Germline CDR1 and CDR2: MNHNS and SASEGT. The CDR3 protein is CASSEVLTGGPYEQYF. The DNA for the CDR3 is TGTGCCAGCAGTGAAGTCTTAACGGGAGGACCCTACGAGCAGTACTTC.